These 25 T cell receptor beta chains were all obtained from the same sample, sequenced in a study of blood T cells in healthy people across ages. It was with a sample-barcoded 5' primer and a J-beta primer mix that a second PCR of roughly 7 to 12 cycles was run. TCRdb used MiXCR to reprocess the 5' RACE reads, holding one entry per CDR3 protein. The repertoire has over a million distinct CDR3 sequences, 20% to 25% of them found once; the top ten carry about 0.8%. These data are also associated with another study on T cells of mothers and their children.

The specimen sequenced was blood. The receptors derive from a girl aged 2-10 years in good health.

This clonotype was seen at least ten times. This chain uses TRBV11-2 with TRBJ2-5; weak D call: TRBD2 (5 bases). The CDR3 contains 14 residues. Looked up from germline, CDR1 is SGHAT and CDR2 is FQNNGV. V gave up 7 bases and J gave up 0 bases, with 12 bases separating them. DNA for the CDR3: TGTGCCAGCATAGGGAGCACAAACCAAGAGACCCAGTACTTC. Its protein product is CASIGSTNQETQYF.

The chain couples TRBV19 to TRBJ2-1, with D perhaps matching TRBD2 (6 bases). Germline CDR1 is LNHDA and CDR2 is SQIVND (reference sequence). The germline V and J ends were trimmed by 3 bases and 6 bases, with 15 bases remaining between them. This CDR3 comprises 15 residues. CDR3 bases: TGTGCCAGTAGTATCCTGGGGAGGCCCCCCAATGAGCAGTTCTTC. It codes for CASSILGRPPNEQFF.

V and J are TRBV7-9 and TRBJ2-1; 10 bases are shared with TRBD1. Germline CDR1 SEHNR, CDR2 FQNEAQ (reference sequence). The CDR3 length is 16 residues. V lost 5 bases and J lost 2; bases outside the gene matches: 6. CDR3 nucleotide sequence: TGTGCCAGCAGCATGTCCGGGACAGGGGCCTACAATGAGCAGTTCTTC. This translates into CASSMSGTGAYNEQFF.

This clonotype was seen just once. V gene TRBV9 combines with J gene TRBJ2-3; D ambiguous. The CDR3 totals 15 residues. Trimming stripped 2 bases from V and 2 bases from J, with 12 bases between. Germline-derived CDR1 and CDR2 are SGDLS and YYNGEE. The CDR3 DNA is TGTGCCAGCAGCGTTTTGGGGATAGCCACAGATACGCAGTATTTT. Protein product: CASSVLGIATDTQYF.

This clonotype was seen more than once but under ten times. This chain connects TRBV29-1 to TRBJ1-2, with TRBD1 identical over 8 bases. The CDR3 has 15 residues. J was trimmed by 9 bases and V by 4 bases; bases with no gene match: 16. CDR1 is SQVTM, CDR2 ANQGSEA, per germline. CDR3 nucleotides: TGCAGCGTTGGCCAGCTTTCCGGGACAGGAGTTCGCTACACCTTC. This sequence encodes CSVGQLSGTGVRYTF. The variable domain in full, completed from reference TRBV29-1 and TRBJ1-2, reads SAVISQKPSRDICQRGTSLTIQCQVDSQVTMMFWYRQQPGQSLTLIATANQGSEATYESGFVIDKFPISRPNLTFSTLTVSNMSPEDSSIYLCSVGQLSGTGVRYTFGSGTRLTVV.

This clonotype was seen only a few times. The rearrangement joins TRBV20-1 to TRBJ2-3; no clear D gene. Germline V gene data show CDR1 as DFQATT and CDR2 as SNEGSKA (reference sequence). V lost 3 bases, J lost 2 bases, and 12 bases lay in between. This CDR3 has 14 amino acids. In DNA form, the CDR3 reads TGCAGTGCTAGGAGACACCTTAACACAGATACGCAGTATTTT. Its protein is CSARRHLNTDTQYF.

This clonotype was detected a few times. The J gene is TRBJ2-5, the V gene TRBV20-1, with a tentative D call TRBD1 (8 bases). The V gene's germline CDR1 is DFQATT and CDR2 SNEGSKA (reference sequence). The CDR3 consists of 13 residues. V was shortened by 1 base and J by 10 bases, with 16 bases between the two germline ends. In DNA form, the CDR3 reads TGCAGTGCTAGAGCCAGGGGGGGACAGGACCAGTACTTC. Its protein product is CSARARGGQDQYF.

This clonotype was seen only a few times. This chain uses TRBV4-1 with TRBJ1-2; possibly TRBD1 for D (6 bases). This CDR3 comprises 19 residues. The V gene lost 0 bases and the J gene lost 2 bases, with 22 bases spanning the gap. CDR1 is MGHRA and CDR2 is YSYEKL in the germline V gene. CDR3 protein: CASSQDLKDSPGANYGYTF. The CDR3 DNA reads TGCGCCAGCAGCCAAGACCTAAAGGACAGCCCGGGAGCAAACTATGGCTACACCTTC.

In its sample, this clonotype was seen a few times. The chain is built from TRBV6-2 or TRBV6-3 and TRBJ2-3; D remains ambiguous. This CDR3 comprises 14 residues. From germline, CDR1 is MNHEY and CDR2 SVGEGT. Trimming pared 6 bases from V and 2 bases from J, leaving 12 bases between. CDR3 amino acids: CASRPDGYTDTQYF. As DNA, the CDR3 is TGTGCCAGCAGACCGGACGGATACACAGATACGCAGTATTTT.

This CDR3 reads CASSQNRGEMQFF. For the CDR3, the DNA is TGTGCCAGCAGCCAAAACAGGGGGGAGATGCAGTTCTTC. The chain joins TRBV14 to TRBJ2-5; 8 bases agree with TRBD1. The J call may be faulty, since TRBJ2-1 better matches the DNA end. This CDR3 spans 13 amino acids. Per germline, CDR1 SGHDN and CDR2 FVKESK.

This clonotype was counted only a few times. The CDR3 loop is CASSQVGSSNYGYTF. The DNA for the CDR3 is TGCGCCAGCAGCCAAGTGGGGAGCTCTAACTATGGCTACACCTTC. The gene calls are TRBV4-1 and TRBJ1-2; D uncertain. With 1 base removed from V and 0 bases from J, the gap between germline ends came to 9 bases. This CDR3 region has 15 residues. The germline V gene has CDR1 MGHRA and CDR2 YSYEKL.

This clonotype was detected many times. This sequence joins TRBV9 and TRBJ2-5; 10 bases map to TRBD1. Unmatched junction bases numbered 6, after V lost 3 bases and J lost 1 base. The CDR3 is 16 amino acids. Germline V gene sequence: CDR1 SGDLS, CDR2 YYNGEE. The CDR3 region is CASSASGTGAQETQYF. CDR3 nucleotides: TGTGCCAGCAGCGCATCCGGGACAGGGGCCCAAGAGACCCAGTACTTC. Combining the CDR3 with reference TRBV9 and TRBJ2-5 gives the whole variable domain DSGVTQTPKHLITATGQRVTLRCSPRSGDLSVYWYQQSLDQGLQFLIQYYNGEERAKGNILERFSAQQFPDLHSELNLSSLELGDSALYFCASSASGTGAQETQYFGPGTRLLVL.

The rearrangement uses TRBV7-2 and TRBJ2-5; 8 bases line up with TRBD1. From germline, CDR1 is SGHTA and CDR2 FQGNSA. V lost 4 bases and J lost 5; bases outside the gene matches: 12. The CDR3 totals 16 residues. The CDR3 DNA reads TGTGCCAGCAGCTCCTCAGGACAGGGCCTCGGGGAGACCCAGTACTTC. As protein: CASSSSGQGLGETQYF. The complete variable domain, with remaining parts taken from reference TRBV7-2 and TRBJ2-5, reads GAGVSQSPSNKVTEKGKDVELRCDPISGHTALYWYRQSLGQGLEFLIYFQGNSAPDKSGLPSDRFSAERTGGSVSTLTIQRTQQEDSAVYLCASSSSGQGLGETQYFGPGTRLLVL.

The chain has TRBV2 and TRBJ1-2, with a tentative D call TRBD1 (6 bases). The V end lost 4 bases, the J end lost 7 bases, and 16 bases lay between the germline ends. The V gene's germline CDR1 is SNHLY and CDR2 FYNNEI. This CDR3 is built from 14 residues. The CDR3 spells CASSGDTGAGGYTF. The CDR3 DNA is TGTGCCAGCAGTGGTGACACGGGGGCGGGTGGCTACACCTTC.

In its sample, this clonotype was seen a few times. The gene calls are TRBV9 and TRBJ2-3, with D unclear. This CDR3 is 14 amino acids long. With 3 bases removed from V and 6 bases from J, the gap between germline ends came to 14 bases. From germline, CDR1 is SGDLS and CDR2 YYNGEE. The CDR3 loop reads CASSAPAAVDTQYF. The DNA for the CDR3 is TGTGCCAGCAGCGCCCCCGCGGCAGTCGATACGCAGTATTTT.

There are a few counts of this clonotype. V usage is TRBV2 and J usage is TRBJ2-5, with D perhaps TRBD1 (6 bases). Trimming shortened V by 7 bases and J by 2 bases, and 8 bases separated the two germline ends. Per the germline V gene, CDR1 is SNHLY and CDR2 is FYNNEI. CDR3 length: 12 residues. The CDR3 DNA is TGTGCCAGCAAGGGGGAACAAGAGACCCAGTACTTC. It translates to CASKGEQETQYF.

The table lists this clonotype with a few counts. An end of the junction does not agree with germline; a read error may underlie this. CDR3 sequence reads: CASSNGAGTYEQYF. The CDR3 DNA follows: TGTGCCAGCAGCAATGGCGCAGGGACCTACGAACAGTACTTC. The rearrangement links TRBV3-1 to TRBJ2-7, with D perhaps assigned TRBD1 or TRBD2 (5 bases each). In germline, CDR1 is LGHDT, CDR2 YNNKEL (reference sequence). CDR3 size: 14 residues.

This clonotype has only a few counts. V and J are TRBV19 and TRBJ2-5, with D possibly being TRBD2 (5 bases). This CDR3 contains 12 residues. Germline CDR1 and CDR2: LNHDA and SQIVND (reference sequence). The germline V and J ends were trimmed by 8 bases and 5 bases, with 12 bases remaining between them. CDR3 residues: CASGPSGETQYF. In DNA form, the CDR3 reads TGTGCCAGTGGCCCCTCGGGGGAGACCCAGTACTTC.

The chain couples TRBV7-2 to TRBJ1-2, with a tentative D call TRBD1 (5 bases). The CDR3 covers 15 residues. Germline V lookup: CDR1 SGHTA, CDR2 FQGNSA. Trimming pared 1 base from V and 8 bases from J, leaving 17 bases between. CDR3 amino acids: CASSLGTGLNLGYTF. The CDR3 DNA sequence: TGTGCCAGCAGCTTAGGTACAGGTCTTAATTTAGGCTACACCTTC. Filled out from reference TRBV7-2 and TRBJ1-2, the complete variable domain reads GAGVSQSPSNKVTEKGKDVELRCDPISGHTALYWYRQSLGQGLEFLIYFQGNSAPDKSGLPSDRFSAERTGGSVSTLTIQRTQQEDSAVYLCASSLGTGLNLGYTFGSGTRLTVV.

This chain links TRBV7-2 with TRBJ2-2, with 7 nucleotides matching TRBD1. After removal of 5 bases from V and 7 bases from J, the junction contained 10 bases not matched to a gene. This CDR3 region has 15 residues. Germline V gene lookup returns CDR1 SGHTA and CDR2 FQGNSA. In nucleotides, the CDR3 is TGTGCCAGCAGCCTCGGGATAACAGGGGTCGGGGAGCTGTTTTTT. This encodes CASSLGITGVGELFF. Filled out from reference TRBV7-2 and TRBJ2-2, the complete variable domain reads GAGVSQSPSNKVTEKGKDVELRCDPISGHTALYWYRQSLGQGLEFLIYFQGNSAPDKSGLPSDRFSAERTGGSVSTLTIQRTQQEDSAVYLCASSLGITGVGELFFGEGSRLTVL.

In this sample, this clonotype turned up a few times. The chain uses TRBV27 and TRBJ2-1, with 8 bases fitting TRBD1. The J call may not be correct, given that the DNA end is closer to TRBJ2-7. Germline assignment: CDR1 MNHEY and CDR2 SMNVEV (reference sequence). The CDR3 is 13 residues long. The DNA for the CDR3 is TGTGCCAGCAGTACCAGACAGGGGAGCGAGCAGTACTTC. Protein sequence: CASSTRQGSEQYF.

This clonotype was seen ten or more times. The chain has TRBV7-9 and TRBJ2-5; no reliable D call. The germline V gene encodes CDR1 SEHNR and CDR2 FQNEAQ (reference sequence). The CDR3 contains 16 residues. V dropped 5 bases and J dropped 5 bases, with 21 bases sitting between them. The CDR3 sequence is CASSPDEDPREETQYF. For the CDR3, the DNA is TGTGCCAGCAGCCCGGATGAGGACCCTAGAGAGGAGACCCAGTACTTC.

The V call is TRBV6-8, the J call TRBJ2-5; D ambiguous. With the DNA end fitting TRBJ2-7 better, the J assignment may be wrong. CDR1 is MNHGY, CDR2 SAAAGT, per germline. This CDR3 region has 14 residues. The CDR3 is CASSYESRCYEQYF. The CDR3 coding sequence is TGTGCCAGCAGTTACGAGAGCAGATGCTACGAGCAGTACTTC.

V usage is TRBV29-1 and J usage is TRBJ2-3; D is tentatively TRBD1 or TRBD2 (5 bases each). This CDR3 has 13 residues. In germline, CDR1 is SQVTM, CDR2 ANQGSEA. The ends were cut back, 4 bases at V and 3 bases at J, with 11 bases in the middle. The CDR3 loop is CSVVGGPTDTQYF. CDR3 DNA: TGCAGCGTTGTTGGGGGTCCGACAGATACGCAGTATTTT.

The chain couples TRBV2 to TRBJ2-6; D is unresolved. V was cut by 1 base and J by 2 bases, with 3 bases left in between. The germline CDR1 and CDR2 sequences are SNHLY and FYNNEI. This CDR3 has 14 residues. For the CDR3, the DNA is TGTGCCAGCAGTGAAGTGGCTGGGGCCAACGTCCTGACTTTC. Protein product: CASSEVAGANVLTF.